This record concerns one TCR beta chain sequence. No antigen is known for it. CDR1 and CDR2 from the germline V gene are SGDLS and YYNGEE. Trimming took 0 bases from V and 1 from J, leaving 9 bases between them. The CDR3 totals 15 residues. TCRdb reprocessed the reads via MiXCR and lists one record per CDR3 protein. The sample yields roughly 500,000 distinct CDR3 sequences, about 11% seen once. The sample comes from a study of T cell repertoires in cytomegalovirus infection. Study-level findings and limits: Accumulated public TCR beta family frequency recognized individuals carrying CMV together with the relevant HLA.

The rearrangement joins TRBV9 to TRBJ2-3; D possibly corresponds to TRBD1 (6 bases). The source is a human donor in good health (CMV status not recorded). Some clones in this sample may be carry-over from other donors' samples. Sequencing was done on a sample of PBMCs. CDR3 nucleotide sequence: TGTGCCAGCAGCGTAGGGTCAGGGGGCACAGATACGCAGTATTTT. It yields the protein CASSVGSGGTDTQYF.